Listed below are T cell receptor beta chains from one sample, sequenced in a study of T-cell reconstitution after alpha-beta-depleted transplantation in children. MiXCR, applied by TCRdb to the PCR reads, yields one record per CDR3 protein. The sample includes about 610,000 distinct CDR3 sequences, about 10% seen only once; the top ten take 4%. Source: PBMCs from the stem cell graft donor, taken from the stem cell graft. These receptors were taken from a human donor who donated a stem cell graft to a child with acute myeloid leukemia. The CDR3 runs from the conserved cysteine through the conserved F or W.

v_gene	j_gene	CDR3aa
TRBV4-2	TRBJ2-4	CASSPSRDRGRVAKNIQYF
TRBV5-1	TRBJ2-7	CASSSIAGGVHEQYF
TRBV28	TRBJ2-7	CASSAISDEQYF
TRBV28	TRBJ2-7	CASSFYRGSEQYF
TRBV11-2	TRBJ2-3	CASSLVGTGGGGSTDTQYF
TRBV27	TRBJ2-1	CASKQLTYNEQFF
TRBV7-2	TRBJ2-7	CASSQSSYEQYF
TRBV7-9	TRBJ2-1	CASSPNWNEQFF
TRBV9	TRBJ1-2	CASSPLKGAGRDYGYTF
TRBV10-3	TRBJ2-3	CAITGVATDTQYF
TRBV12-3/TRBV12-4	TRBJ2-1	CASTLFQGRNEQFF
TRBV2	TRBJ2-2	CASLVTMNTGELFF
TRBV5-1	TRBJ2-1	CASSLVVGQGYNEQFF
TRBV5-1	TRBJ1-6	CASSFTGQGDSPLHF
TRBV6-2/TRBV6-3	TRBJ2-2	CASSPSGTTTGELFF
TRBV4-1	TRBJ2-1	CASSQDMSSASYYNEQFF
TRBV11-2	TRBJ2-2	CASSRLQGNTGELFF